One and the same sample provided the 9 T cell receptor beta chains below, sequenced in a study of spatial heterogeneity in lung cancer. From the 5' RACE reads, TCRdb called clonotypes with MiXCR, one entry per CDR3 protein. This repertoire shows around 4,200 distinct CDR3 sequences, approximately 20% found once; its top ten account for about 72%. The time point: sample taken at primary tumor resection. Unsorted samples of tumor, nontumor lung or frozen PBMC had their whole RNA sequenced. Specimen: PBMCs, collected at surgery. The receptors were gathered from a male donor with early-stage non-small cell lung cancer.

The V gene is TRBV6-1, the J gene TRBJ1-6; no clear D. Germline V gives CDR1 MNHNS, CDR2 SASEGT. V was cut by 0 bases and J by 5 bases, with 8 bases left in between. This CDR3 has 15 residues. Here the CDR3 reads CASSEALGDNSPLHF. CDR3 bases: TGTGCCAGCAGTGAAGCTCTCGGGGATAATTCACCCCTCCACTTT.

This clonotype was detected only a few times. The genes are TRBV4-1 and TRBJ1-2; 12 bases agree with TRBD1. This CDR3 region has 17 residues. V lost 0 bases and J lost 8; bases outside the gene matches: 10. Germline V gene data show CDR1 as MGHRA and CDR2 as YSYEKL. The CDR3 bases are TGCGCCAGCAGCCAAGACTTCGGGACAGGGGGCGCGGCGGGCTACACCTTC. It translates to CASSQDFGTGGAAGYTF.

V gene TRBV5-1 combines with J gene TRBJ2-3, with no clear D. Deletions cut 3 bases from V and 4 bases from J, with 9 bases between. CDR1 SGHRS and CDR2 YFSETQ come from the germline V gene. The CDR3 extends over 13 amino acids. The CDR3 DNA reads TGCGCCAGCAGCTCGTTTTTGTCAGATACGCAGTATTTT. Residues: CASSSFLSDTQYF.

This clonotype showed up many times. This chain joins TRBV7-9 and TRBJ1-1; 7 positions match TRBD1. With V trimmed by 4 bases and J by 3 bases, 8 bases remained unmatched. Germline CDR1 is SEHNR and CDR2 is FQNEAQ (reference sequence). CDR3 size: 15 residues. CDR3 DNA sequence: TGTGCCAGCAGCTCTACAGGGGTTCAGTACACTGAAGCTTTCTTT. Translating gives CASSSTGVQYTEAFF.

This clonotype has more than one count but fewer than ten. The V gene is TRBV20-1, the J gene TRBJ2-1, with 9 bases fitting TRBD2. Germline CDR1 reads DFQATT; CDR2 reads SNEGSKA (reference sequence). Losses at the gene ends were 5 bases for V and 4 bases for J; bases not matched to a gene: 3. The length of the CDR3 is 13 residues. The CDR3 loop reads CSARTSVYNEQFF. The CDR3 DNA follows: TGCAGTGCTCGGACTAGCGTTTACAATGAGCAGTTCTTC.

This clonotype showed up just a few times. This chain joins TRBV12-3 or TRBV12-4 and TRBJ2-1; 7 bases agree with TRBD1. There are 13 residues in the CDR3. The junction had 1 base not matched to a gene; V was cut back by 3 bases and J by 5 bases. In nucleotides, the CDR3 is TGTGCCAGCAGTTTCGGACAGGACAATGAGCAGTTCTTC. Encoded protein: CASSFGQDNEQFF.

By share, this clonotype ranks as medium-sized. The V and J genes are TRBV5-8 and TRBJ2-7; D is undetermined. Germline V gives CDR1 SGHTS, CDR2 YDEGEE. Trimming took off 4 bases at V and 4 bases at J, with 6 bases between the two ends. The CDR3 is 11 residues long. The CDR3 DNA is TGTGCCAGCAGCCGACAATACGAGCAGTACTTC. Translated, it gives CASSRQYEQYF.

This clonotype was counted many times. The rearrangement joins TRBV30 to TRBJ2-5, with D possibly TRBD2 on 5 matching bases. V lost 0 bases and J lost 1, with 15 bases in between. Germline CDR1 is GTSNPN and CDR2 is SVGIG (reference sequence). This CDR3 is 16 amino acids long. The CDR3 is CAWSVGVASSQETQYF. CDR3 sequence (DNA): TGTGCCTGGAGTGTTGGGGTAGCGTCATCCCAAGAGACCCAGTACTTC.

At least ten counts were recorded for this clonotype. This CDR3 is CASSYSHDQPQHF. Here the CDR3 DNA reads TGTGCCAGCAGTTACTCTCACGATCAGCCCCAGCATTTT. The rearrangement uses TRBV6-1 and TRBJ1-5; D gene ambiguous. The V gene's germline CDR1 is MNHNS and CDR2 SASEGT. V lost 5 bases to trimming and J lost 5 bases, with 10 bases between them. The CDR3 runs to 13 residues.